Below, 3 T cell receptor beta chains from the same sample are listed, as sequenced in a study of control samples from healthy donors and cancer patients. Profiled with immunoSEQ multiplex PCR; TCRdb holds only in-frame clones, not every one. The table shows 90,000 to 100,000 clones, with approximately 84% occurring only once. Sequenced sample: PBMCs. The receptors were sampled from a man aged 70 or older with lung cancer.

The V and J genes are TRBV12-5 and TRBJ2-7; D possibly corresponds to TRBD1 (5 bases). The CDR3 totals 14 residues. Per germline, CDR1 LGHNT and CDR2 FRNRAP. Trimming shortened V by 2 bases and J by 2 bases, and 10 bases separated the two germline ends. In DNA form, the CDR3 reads TGTGCTAGTGGTTTGTGGGGCGGACCCTACGAGCAGTACTTC. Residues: CASGLWGGPYEQYF.

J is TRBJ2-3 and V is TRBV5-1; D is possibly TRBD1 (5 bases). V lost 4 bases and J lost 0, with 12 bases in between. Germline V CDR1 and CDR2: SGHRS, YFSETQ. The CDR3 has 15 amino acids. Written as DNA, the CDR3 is TGCGCCAGCAGCCAAGACAGTAAGAGCACAGATACGCAGTATTTT. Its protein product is CASSQDSKSTDTQYF.

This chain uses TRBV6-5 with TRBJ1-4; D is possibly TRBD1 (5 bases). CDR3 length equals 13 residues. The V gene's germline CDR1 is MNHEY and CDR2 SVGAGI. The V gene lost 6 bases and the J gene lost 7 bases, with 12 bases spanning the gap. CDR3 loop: CASSRAQGEKLFF. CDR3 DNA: TGTGCCAGCAGCCGGGCCCAGGGTGAAAAACTGTTTTTT.